This is a list of T cell receptor beta chains from one sample in a study of T-cell reconstitution after alpha-beta-depleted transplantation in children. In TCRdb, the PCR reads were re-called with MiXCR into one record per CDR3 protein. Among more than 550,000 distinct CDR3 sequences listed, about 10% were seen once. Sample: PBMCs from the stem cell graft donor, taken from the stem cell graft. The receptors here all came from a human donor who donated a stem cell graft to a child with acute myeloid leukemia. CDR3s include the opening cysteine and the closing phenylalanine or tryptophan. Fields, in order: clone size, V gene, D gene, J gene, CDR3 DNA, CDR3 protein. A D gene is named only where the DNA matches it firmly. Not every row has a clone size; where given, it reads once, few, many or a size class.

abundance: -
v_gene: TRBV12-3/TRBV12-4
d_gene: -
j_gene: TRBJ2-5
CDR3nt: TGTGCCAGCAGTCATGGGGGCGGCAAAGAGACCCAGTACTTC
CDR3aa: CASSHGGGKETQYF

abundance: -
v_gene: TRBV7-8
d_gene: TRBD2
j_gene: TRBJ2-1
CDR3nt: TGTGCCAGCAGCACCGAGAGACTAGCGGGAGGCAATGAGCAGTTCTTC
CDR3aa: CASSTERLAGGNEQFF

abundance: -
v_gene: TRBV30
d_gene: TRBD2
j_gene: TRBJ2-1
CDR3nt: TGTGCCTGGGGGGGAGGGCCGGGTGGTGAGCAGTTCTTC
CDR3aa: CAWGGGPGGEQFF

abundance: few
v_gene: TRBV6-1
d_gene: TRBD2
j_gene: TRBJ2-3
CDR3nt: TGTGCCAGCAGTGCCCTGACTAGCGGAAACACAGATACGCAGTATTTT
CDR3aa: CASSALTSGNTDTQYF

abundance: few
v_gene: TRBV6-1
d_gene: TRBD2
j_gene: TRBJ2-7
CDR3nt: TGTGCCAGCAAATCCTCGCCCAGCGGGAGTTCCGAGCAGTACTTC
CDR3aa: CASKSSPSGSSEQYF

abundance: -
v_gene: TRBV5-1
d_gene: -
j_gene: TRBJ1-1
CDR3nt: TGCGCCAGCAGCTCCTCCAGGGGAGCGAACACTGAAGCTTTCTTT
CDR3aa: CASSSSRGANTEAFF

abundance: many
v_gene: TRBV7-3
d_gene: -
j_gene: TRBJ2-1
CDR3nt: TGTGCCAGCAGCTCGATACCACTGGGACCAACAGCCTACAATGAGCAGTTCTTC
CDR3aa: CASSSIPLGPTAYNEQFF

abundance: few
v_gene: TRBV20-1
d_gene: TRBD2
j_gene: TRBJ2-1
CDR3nt: TGCAGTGCCACACGGCGACTAGCGGGAGTCGGCGAGCAGTTCTTC
CDR3aa: CSATRRLAGVGEQFF

abundance: few
v_gene: TRBV5-1
d_gene: -
j_gene: TRBJ1-4
CDR3nt: TGCGCCAGCAGCTTGGGACAGGAGGAAAAACTGTTTTTT
CDR3aa: CASSLGQEEKLFF

abundance: -
v_gene: TRBV12-3/TRBV12-4
d_gene: -
j_gene: TRBJ1-2
CDR3nt: TGTGCCAGCAGTCACAGGGATGACTATGGCTACACCTTC
CDR3aa: CASSHRDDYGYTF

abundance: few
v_gene: TRBV7-9
d_gene: -
j_gene: TRBJ2-7
CDR3nt: TGTGCCAGCAGCCGATGGGGGCATCCCTACGAGCAGTACTTC
CDR3aa: CASSRWGHPYEQYF

abundance: many
v_gene: TRBV5-1
d_gene: -
j_gene: TRBJ1-5
CDR3nt: TGCGCCAGCAGCTTGGCGGCACCCCGATTGACCCAGCATTTT
CDR3aa: CASSLAAPRLTQHF

abundance: -
v_gene: TRBV7-2
d_gene: TRBD2
j_gene: TRBJ2-4
CDR3nt: TGTGCCAGCAGCTTAGCGGCGCCGGGACTAGCGGGAAAAAACATTCAGTACTTC
CDR3aa: CASSLAAPGLAGKNIQYF

abundance: few
v_gene: TRBV6-2/TRBV6-3
d_gene: TRBD1
j_gene: TRBJ2-7
CDR3nt: TGTGCCACCTGGGACAGGGGTTCCTACGAGGAGTACTTC
CDR3aa: CATWDRGSYEEYF

abundance: -
v_gene: TRBV30
d_gene: -
j_gene: TRBJ2-2
CDR3nt: TGTGCCTGGAGTGTACAGACTGCCACCGGGGAGCTGTTTTTT
CDR3aa: CAWSVQTATGELFF

abundance: many
v_gene: TRBV10-3
d_gene: -
j_gene: TRBJ1-5
CDR3nt: TGTGCCATACAGGGTTATAGCAATCAGCCCCAGCATTTT
CDR3aa: CAIQGYSNQPQHF

abundance: few
v_gene: TRBV5-1
d_gene: TRBD2
j_gene: TRBJ2-7
CDR3nt: TGCGCCAGCAGCTCACAACTTAGCGGGAGGGTAGACGAGCAGTACTTC
CDR3aa: CASSSQLSGRVDEQYF

abundance: few
v_gene: TRBV7-2
d_gene: -
j_gene: TRBJ2-3
CDR3nt: TGTGCCAGCAGCTTAATCCGTATCACAGATACGCAGTATTTT
CDR3aa: CASSLIRITDTQYF

abundance: -
v_gene: TRBV6-5
d_gene: TRBD1
j_gene: TRBJ2-1
CDR3nt: TGTGCCAGCAGTTCGTTCCCAGACAGGGGGCTTTACAATGAGCAGTTCTTC
CDR3aa: CASSSFPDRGLYNEQFF

abundance: many
v_gene: TRBV10-3
d_gene: TRBD2
j_gene: TRBJ2-1
CDR3nt: TGTGCCGTCCATCCCGGGACTAGCGGGACCAATGAGCAGTTCTTC
CDR3aa: CAVHPGTSGTNEQFF

abundance: -
v_gene: TRBV3-1
d_gene: -
j_gene: TRBJ2-2
CDR3nt: TGTGCCAGCAGCCAAGGGGTTCATGCCGGGGAGCTGTTTTTT
CDR3aa: CASSQGVHAGELFF

abundance: -
v_gene: TRBV20-1
d_gene: -
j_gene: TRBJ2-3
CDR3nt: TGCAGTGCGATTATGGGCGGGACGGGAGATACGCAGTATTTT
CDR3aa: CSAIMGGTGDTQYF